This T cell receptor beta chain comes out of a study of T cell responses to AZD1222 COVID-19 vaccine. Repertoires were generated with immunoSEQ multiplex PCR, while TCRdb's copy carries only in-frame clones and drops some. The table shows 95,000 to 150,000 clones, with 85% to 95% occurring only once. The CDR3 spans 18 residues. Per germline, CDR1 MNHEY and CDR2 SVGEGT. V was pared by 5 bases and J by 0 bases, with 20 bases between. The sequence derives from an adult who received the AZD1222 COVID-19 vaccine. The sample consisted of peripheral blood, taken 28 days after the second AZD1222 dose. V gene TRBV6-2 or TRBV6-3 combines with J gene TRBJ2-1; D might be TRBD2 (6 bases). The CDR3 DNA is TGTGCCAGCAGTCCCTCTCGGGGTAGCGGTAGCTCCTACAATGAGCAGTTCTTC. It codes for CASSPSRGSGSSYNEQFF.